The 26 T cell receptor beta chains given below trace back to one sample, sequenced in a study of T cell responses to AZD1222 COVID-19 vaccine. Repertoires were generated with immunoSEQ multiplex PCR, while TCRdb's copy carries only in-frame clones and drops some. In the table there are about 150,000 clones, about 86% of which are singletons. The starting material was peripheral blood, obtained on day 0 of MenACWY control vaccination. These receptors were obtained from an adult in good health.

V gene TRBV2 combines with J gene TRBJ1-1; D gene ambiguous. V was cut by 0 bases and J by 6 bases, with 11 bases left in between. The germline V gene encodes CDR1 SNHLY and CDR2 FYNNEI. This CDR3 spans 14 amino acids. In nucleotides, the CDR3 is TGTGCCAGCAGTGAAGCGTTGGCGGGCTCTGAAGCTTTCTTT. Its translation is CASSEALAGSEAFF. Looking up the rest from reference TRBV2 and TRBJ1-1 gives the full variable domain: EPEVTQTPSHQVTQMGQEVILRCVPISNHLYFYWYRQILGQKVEFLVSFYNNEISEKSEIFDDQFSVERPDGSNFTLKIRSTKLEDSAMYFCASSEALAGSEAFFGQGTRLTVV.

The rearrangement uses TRBV27 and TRBJ1-5, with TRBD1 matching over 8 bases. The trim removed 5 bases at V and 2 bases at J, leaving 8 bases unmatched. CDR1 and CDR2 from the germline V gene are MNHEY and SMNVEV (reference sequence). CDR3 length: 16 residues. The CDR3 loop is CASSPGQDIGNQPQHF. CDR3 DNA: TGTGCCAGCAGTCCGGGACAGGATATAGGCAATCAGCCCCAGCATTTT.

This chain links TRBV11-3 with TRBJ2-5, with a weak D call TRBD1 (6 bases). This CDR3 spans 15 amino acids. V lost 5 bases and J lost 7, with 20 bases in between. The germline V gene has CDR1 SGHNT and CDR2 YENEEA. CDR3 nucleotide sequence: TGTGCCAGCAGCCGAGGGCTGTCAGGGGCCGGGACCCAGTACTTC. As protein: CASSRGLSGAGTQYF.

The J gene is TRBJ1-1, the V gene TRBV7-9; no definite D call. This CDR3 is 14 amino acids long. Trimming cost V 1 base and J 0 bases, with 6 bases left between them. Germline V lookup: CDR1 SEHNR, CDR2 FQNEAQ (reference sequence). The CDR3 spells CASSLESVNTEAFF. The CDR3 region has the DNA TGTGCCAGCAGCTTAGAATCAGTGAACACTGAAGCTTTCTTT.

The chain has TRBV5-1 and TRBJ1-6; 9 bases are shared with TRBD1. The germline CDR1 and CDR2 sequences are SGHRS and YFSETQ. CDR3 length equals 14 residues. Trimming at V came to 4 bases and at J to 9 bases, leaving 5 bases not matched to a gene. For the CDR3, the DNA is TGCGCCAGCAGCCCGGACAGGGGAAGTTCACCCCTCCACTTT. Protein product: CASSPDRGSSPLHF.

V and J are TRBV5-6 and TRBJ1-1; D remains unclear. CDR1 and CDR2 (germline): SGHDT, YYEEEE. The CDR3 is made up of 15 amino acids. V was trimmed by 4 bases and J by 1 base, leaving 14 bases between them. DNA for the CDR3: TGTGCCAGCAGCCCATTTCGCTTTCAGAACACTGAAGCTTTCTTT. Translating it yields CASSPFRFQNTEAFF.

The CDR3 spells CASSLFFLGAGEQFF. CDR3 sequence (DNA): TGCGCCAGCAGCTTGTTTTTTTTGGGGGCAGGCGAGCAGTTCTTC. The chain combines TRBV5-1 with TRBJ2-1; D is perhaps TRBD1 (6 bases). V lost 1 base, J lost 10 bases, and 18 bases lay in between. The CDR3 contains 15 residues. In germline, CDR1 is SGHRS, CDR2 YFSETQ.

The gene calls are TRBV5-6 and TRBJ1-2; D gene unclear. V gave up 5 bases and J gave up 2 bases, with 13 bases separating them. The CDR3 sequence is 14 residues long. Germline assignment: CDR1 SGHDT and CDR2 YYEEEE. CDR3 sequence: CASSPSWQNYGYTF. Written as DNA, the CDR3 is TGTGCCAGCAGTCCCTCGTGGCAAAACTATGGCTACACCTTC. The whole variable domain, filled in from reference TRBV5-6 and TRBJ1-2, reads DAGVTQSPTHLIKTRGQQVTLRCSPKSGHDTVSWYQQALGQGPQFIFQYYEEEERQRGNFPDRFSGHQFPNYSSELNVNALLLGDSALYLCASSPSWQNYGYTFGSGTRLTVV.

The rearrangement joins TRBV4-1 to TRBJ1-5; 10 nucleotides match TRBD1. This CDR3 comprises 14 residues. Germline assignment: CDR1 MGHRA and CDR2 YSYEKL. Germline trimming cut 4 bases from V and 5 bases from J; bases unmatched to any gene: 2. In nucleotides, the CDR3 is TGCGCCAGCAGCCCTGGACAGGGGGATCAGCCCCAGCATTTT. It yields the protein CASSPGQGDQPQHF.

J is TRBJ2-1 and V is TRBV10-3; tentatively, D is TRBD1 (6 bases). V lost 6 bases to trimming and J lost 7 bases, with 10 bases between them. This CDR3 is built from 12 residues. The germline gives CDR1 ENHRY, CDR2 SYGVKD. For the CDR3, the DNA is TGTGCCATCAGGGGGGCGGGTAATGAGCAGTTCTTC. Residues: CAIRGAGNEQFF.

The rearrangement joins TRBV10-2 to TRBJ2-7, with D maybe TRBD1 (6 bases). Trimming took 5 bases from V and 6 from J, leaving 8 bases between them. From germline, CDR1 is WSHSY and CDR2 SAAADI. The CDR3 covers 11 residues. The DNA for the CDR3 is TGCGCCAGCAGTCAGGGGTTCGAGCAGTACGTC. Its translation is CASSQGFEQYV.

The chain uses TRBV5-4 and TRBJ1-1, with D perhaps TRBD1 (5 bases). This CDR3 has 14 amino acids. V was cut by 4 bases and J by 7 bases, with 17 bases left in between. Looked up from germline, CDR1 is SGHNT and CDR2 is YYREEE (reference sequence). CDR3 in DNA: TGTGCCAGCAGCCCCCCCGCAGGGCGGGTTGAAGCTTTCTTT. Amino acid sequence: CASSPPAGRVEAFF.

The CDR3 loop is CASSVVSGLANTEAFF. In DNA form, the CDR3 reads TGTGCCAGCAGCGTAGTCTCCGGTCTCGCGAACACTGAAGCTTTCTTT. The J gene is TRBJ1-1, the V gene TRBV9, with D hard to call. Germline V lookup: CDR1 SGDLS, CDR2 YYNGEE. V was clipped by 0 bases and J by 1 base, with 13 bases between them. The CDR3 has 16 residues.

V usage is TRBV2 and J usage is TRBJ2-3; 11 bases fit TRBD1. V shed 6 bases, J shed 3 bases, and the junction held 11 bases outside the gene matches. The germline V gene encodes CDR1 SNHLY and CDR2 FYNNEI. The CDR3 runs 17 residues. The CDR3 loop is CASRGRTGTGGTDTQYF. Here the CDR3 DNA reads TGTGCCAGCAGAGGTAGAACCGGGACAGGGGGTACAGATACGCAGTATTTT.

V gene TRBV11-1 combines with J gene TRBJ2-2, with 7 nucleotides matching TRBD1. J gave up 6 bases and V 3 bases, and 4 bases lay outside the gene matches. The CDR3 extends over 14 amino acids. Germline V lookup: CDR1 SGHAT, CDR2 FQDESV (reference sequence). CDR3 bases: TGTGCCAGCAGCTTTGACAGGGATCCCGGGGAGCTGTTTTTT. Amino acids: CASSFDRDPGELFF. The full variable domain, completed using reference TRBV11-1 and TRBJ2-2, is EAEVAQSPRYKITEKSQAVAFWCDPISGHATLYWYRQILGQGPELLVQFQDESVVDDSQLPKDRFSAERLKGVDSTLKIQPAELGDSAMYLCASSFDRDPGELFFGEGSRLTVL.

This clone was observed a handful of times. This chain joins TRBV5-1 and TRBJ2-3; TRBD2 aligns across 9 bases. CDR3 length: 15 amino acids. Germline CDR1 and CDR2: SGHRS and YFSETQ. With V trimmed by 4 bases and J by 3 bases, 6 bases remained unmatched. CDR3: CASSISGGGTDTQYF. The CDR3 nucleotides are TGCGCCAGCAGCATTAGCGGGGGAGGGACAGATACGCAGTATTTT.

The chain couples TRBV5-6 to TRBJ1-1; D is unresolved. Deletions cut 8 bases from V and 4 bases from J, with 15 bases between. The germline gives CDR1 SGHDT, CDR2 YYEEEE. The CDR3 has 13 amino acids. CDR3 region: CASYRGIFTEAFF. The DNA for the CDR3 is TGTGCCAGTTACCGAGGCATTTTCACTGAAGCTTTCTTT.

This chain links TRBV7-2 with TRBJ2-5; either TRBD1 or TRBD2 may fit D (5 bases each). This CDR3 region has 13 residues. The V gene lost 5 bases and the J gene lost 0 bases, with 7 bases spanning the gap. Germline V gene sequence: CDR1 SGHTA, CDR2 FQGNSA. This CDR3 reads CASSPGHQETQYF. CDR3 bases: TGTGCCAGCAGCCCGGGACACCAAGAGACCCAGTACTTC.

This clone was observed a single time. The chain joins TRBV5-4 to TRBJ1-6; 7 bases map to TRBD1. CDR1 SGHNT and CDR2 YYREEE come from the germline V gene (reference sequence). V dropped 4 bases and J dropped 7; count of bases not matched to a gene: 5. The CDR3 is 14 residues long. CDR3 bases: TGTGCCAGCAGCCCGGGACAGCAAAATTCACCCCTCCACTTT. Protein product: CASSPGQQNSPLHF.

The chain links TRBV10-3 to TRBJ2-1; D is perhaps TRBD2 (6 bases). V gave up 10 bases and J gave up 0 bases, with 13 bases separating them. The CDR3 length is 14 residues. CDR1 and CDR2 (germline): ENHRY, SYGVKD. The CDR3 nucleotides read TGTGCCAACGCGGACGGGAGCTCCTACAATGAGCAGTTCTTC. Translated, it gives CANADGSSYNEQFF.

The chain joins TRBV29-1 to TRBJ1-2, with D possibly matching TRBD1 (5 bases). CDR1 and CDR2 from the germline V gene are SQVTM and ANQGSEA. Trimming took 3 bases from V and 6 from J, leaving 14 bases between them. The CDR3 runs to 13 residues. In DNA form, the CDR3 reads TGCAGCGTTGACGCAGGGTCTAAGGATGGCTACACCTTC. Its translation: CSVDAGSKDGYTF.

This chain joins TRBV20-1 and TRBJ2-7; 12 bases align to TRBD2. Germline V gene data show CDR1 as DFQATT and CDR2 as SNEGSKA (reference sequence). CDR3 length: 14 residues. The junction had 2 bases not matched to a gene; V was cut back by 3 bases and J by 2 bases. The CDR3 nucleotides read TGCAGTGCTAGTGGACTAGCGGGGACCTACGAGCAGTACTTC. This encodes CSASGLAGTYEQYF.

This chain connects TRBV7-2 to TRBJ1-1; D unresolved. Per the germline V gene, CDR1 is SGHTA and CDR2 is FQGNSA. This CDR3 contains 13 residues. Trimming removed 0 bases from V and 6 bases from J, with 8 bases in between. Here the CDR3 DNA reads TGTGCCAGCAGCTTAGCAAGGAATCCTGAAGCTTTCTTT. Its translation is CASSLARNPEAFF.

This clone was detected once. The rearrangement links TRBV7-2 to TRBJ2-3, with 7 bases matching TRBD2. The ends lost 0 bases at V and 1 base at J; junction bases unmatched: 7. The CDR3 has 17 residues. Germline CDR1 and CDR2: SGHTA and FQGNSA. The CDR3 is CASSLAAAGVGTDTQYF. DNA for the CDR3: TGTGCCAGCAGCTTAGCGGCCGCGGGGGTGGGCACAGATACGCAGTATTTT.

This chain uses TRBV28 with TRBJ1-1; possible D gene TRBD1, 5 bases. Per the germline V gene, CDR1 is MDHEN and CDR2 is SYDVKM. The CDR3 is 13 residues long. With 10 bases removed from V and 5 bases from J, the gap between germline ends came to 17 bases. CDR3 sequence: CATATGERTEAFF. DNA of the CDR3: TGTGCCACCGCAACAGGCGAGAGGACTGAAGCTTTCTTT.

V usage is TRBV7-8 and J usage is TRBJ1-1; tentative D call: TRBD1 (6 bases). This CDR3 is built from 15 residues. Germline-derived CDR1 and CDR2 are SGHVS and FQNEAQ. V gave up 5 bases and J gave up 1 base, with 14 bases separating them. Written as DNA, the CDR3 is TGTGCCAGCAGCCTCCCGGGACACAGGAACACTGAAGCTTTCTTT. Translation: CASSLPGHRNTEAFF.